The clone carrying this TCR beta chain occurred a few times. What it binds is not known. Germline V gene lookup returns CDR1 GTSNPN and CDR2 SVGIG (reference sequence). Trimming cost V 5 bases and J 7 bases, with 14 bases left between them. The CDR3 totals 13 residues. This sample is part of a study of T cells in Graves' hyperthyroidism and ophthalmopathy. It was RNA transcripts that yielded the amplified TCR beta CDR3 regions. RT-PCR in the first round (using the HTBI primer set) targeted the TCR CDR3. MiXCR was run by TCRdb on the multiplex PCR reads, yielding one entry per CDR3 protein. The profile shows 650,000 to 850,000 distinct CDR3 sequences, roughly a sixth of them singletons. Study-level points and caveats: A 13 V-J signature model discriminated ophthalmopathy versus stable hyperthyroidism.

This chain connects TRBV30 to TRBJ2-2; unclear D gene. Sequenced sample: blood. The source is a woman in her forties or fifties with Graves' hyperthyroidism that later progressed to Graves' ophthalmopathy. The CDR3 loop reads CAWLLRSGGELFF. The CDR3 region has the DNA TGTGCCTGGCTTCTACGTTCAGGCGGGGAGCTGTTTTTT.